Below, one TCR beta chain is given with its context. The CDR3 runs 13 residues. Trimming removed 1 base at V and 6 bases at J, with 13 bases between. Germline V gene data show CDR1 as GTSNPN and CDR2 as SVGIG (reference sequence). The data are from a study of cytomegalovirus exposure and HLA in healthy donors. The PCR ran on 60 Vbeta and 13 Jbeta primers. The repertoire was sequenced with immunoSEQ multiplex PCR; TCRdb's copy has only in-frame clones and lacks some. The data show about 150,000 clones, around 79% seen once. This chain joins TRBV30 and TRBJ2-7; D might be TRBD1 (5 bases). The clonotype was recovered from a young man in good health and CMV-seropositive. Sequenced material: PBMCs. Written as DNA, the CDR3 is TGTGCCTGGAGTGAAAAGGGGAAGTCCGAGCAGTACTTC. The encoded protein is CAWSEKGKSEQYF.